This TCR beta chain was observed in a study of blood T cell repertoires in COVID-19 (dated by TCRdb to about 2020). Describing the broader study: Samples from collaborators originated in the United States, Italy and Spain and spanned both the acute and convalescent phases of COVID-19. The prospective study material was composed of cDNA or gDNA derived from T cells, B-cell-depleted T cells, or PBMCs. The dataset comprised deeply sampled blood TCRbeta repertoires from subjects exposed to, actively infected with, or recovered from COVID-19. The repertoires were released in a freely available public database meant as a resource for research on the immune response to SARS-CoV-2. Samples came from the ongoing ImmuneRACE study (first 160 participants) plus 1,254 subjects from 6 global collaborators. Sample metadata almost always included a de-identified subject ID, COVID-19 status, age in years and sex. Where available, HLA class I and class II types were obtained from metadata supplied by the sample provider rather than from assay-based typing. What the research found in general, with its limitations: How much clinical and demographic metadata was included differed by source and by participant, and the metadata was provided uncurated.

In the prospective study, participants were about 18 to 90 years old, resided in 24 geographic areas of the United States, and were enrolled through a virtual design. In the prospective study, participants were assigned to cohorts based on the clinical history participants reported in a screening survey and a study questionnaire. ImmuneRACE Cohort 3 recovered participants were defined by two consecutive negative NP/OP PCR tests, healthcare professional clearance, or symptom resolution. In the prospective study, mobile phlebotomists collected whole blood, serum and a nasopharyngeal or oropharyngeal swab from each participant. Over a 2-month period, participants in the prospective study had the option of providing additional blood draws and questionnaires. Prospective study blood samples were shipped either frozen or at room temperature before DNA extraction. Turning to this clone: No cognate antigen has been identified for it. No base quality values were provided; no much bigger clone lies one nucleotide off.

TCRbeta CDR3 regions were amplified from genomic DNA by means of the immunoSEQ Assay, a bias-controlled multiplex PCR. Per the authors' processing: Nucleated cell counts per sample were estimated from amplification of reference gene primers within the assay. Sequence reads were collapsed and filtered to measure the absolute abundance of every unique TCRbeta CDR3 rearrangement. For each sample, productive Simpson clonality was calculated as the square root of Simpson's diversity index over productive rearrangements. The table was pulled from immuneACCESS by TCRdb, which kept in-frame rearrangements only. Such tables lose some clones; where checked, under half of the loss comes from unresolved V genes, and the rest has no known cause. V and J calls and clone size are given by that table; D and trimming were obtained from the DNA. Recorded for this sample are a few hundred thousand clones; roughly 87% of them occurred a single time. The ten top clones hold about 6% of the sample.

CDR1 and CDR2 were assigned from the germline V gene (reference sequence) as MNHEY and SMNVEV. The CDR3 runs 14 residues from the cysteine to the phenylalanine. Only the CDR3 DNA is retained, 42 bases long and in frame from the first base. The junction shows trimming of 6 bases on V and 6 bases on J, plus 17 bases between the germline ends. The sample taken for sequencing was PBMCs or T cells enriched from blood (not recorded which). The clonotype comes from a woman between 25 and 40 years old who had recovered from COVID-19. In this chain, TRBV27 is recombined with TRBJ1-2; D gene: possibly TRBD1, on 6 matching bases. The nucleotide sequence is given as TGTGCCAGCAGGAGGGACACCGGGAAGAATGGCTACACCTTC. Its protein reads: CASRRDTGKNGYTF.